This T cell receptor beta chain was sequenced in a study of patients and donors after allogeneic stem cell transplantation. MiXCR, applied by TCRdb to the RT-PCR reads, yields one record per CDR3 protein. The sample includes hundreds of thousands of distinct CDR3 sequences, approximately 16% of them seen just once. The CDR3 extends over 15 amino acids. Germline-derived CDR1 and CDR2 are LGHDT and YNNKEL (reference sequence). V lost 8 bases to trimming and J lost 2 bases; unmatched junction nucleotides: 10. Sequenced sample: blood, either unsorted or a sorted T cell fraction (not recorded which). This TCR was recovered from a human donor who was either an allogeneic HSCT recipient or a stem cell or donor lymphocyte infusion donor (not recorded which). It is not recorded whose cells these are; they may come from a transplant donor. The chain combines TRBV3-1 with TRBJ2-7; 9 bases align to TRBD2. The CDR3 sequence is CASQRDGTSTYEQYF. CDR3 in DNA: TGTGCCAGCCAACGAGATGGGACTAGCACCTACGAGCAGTACTTC.